This T cell receptor (beta chain) was sequenced during a study of cytomegalovirus exposure and HLA in healthy donors. From germline, CDR1 is MGHRA and CDR2 YSYEKL. Trimming pared 0 bases from V and 3 bases from J, leaving 14 bases between. The CDR3 is made up of 16 amino acids. Researchers ran the PCR with 60 Vbeta and 13 Jbeta primers. Data came from immunoSEQ multiplex PCR; TCRdb stores just in-frame clones and leaves some out. The sample consists of 100,000 to 150,000 clones, roughly 85% of them appearing once. Sample: PBMCs. The TCR comes from a boy aged 5-17 years in good health and CMV-seronegative. The chain couples TRBV4-1 to TRBJ1-1, with D hard to call. DNA for the CDR3: TGCGCCAGCAGCCAAGATCGGGGATGGGAAGACACTGAAGCTTTCTTT. Residues: CASSQDRGWEDTEAFF.